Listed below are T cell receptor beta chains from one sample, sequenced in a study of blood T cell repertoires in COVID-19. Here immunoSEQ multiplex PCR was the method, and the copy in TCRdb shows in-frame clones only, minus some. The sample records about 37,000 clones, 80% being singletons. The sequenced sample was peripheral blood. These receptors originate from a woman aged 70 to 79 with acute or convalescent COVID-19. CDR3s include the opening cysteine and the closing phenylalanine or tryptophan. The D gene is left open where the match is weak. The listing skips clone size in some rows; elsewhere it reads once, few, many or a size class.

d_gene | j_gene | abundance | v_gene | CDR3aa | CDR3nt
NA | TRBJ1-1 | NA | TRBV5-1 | CASRTGFMNTEAFF | TGCGCCAGCAGGACAGGTTTCATGAACACTGAAGCTTTCTTT
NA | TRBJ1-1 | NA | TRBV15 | CATSRSGDSTEAFF | TGTGCCACCAGCAGGTCCGGGGATAGCACTGAAGCTTTCTTT
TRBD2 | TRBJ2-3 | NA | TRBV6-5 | CASSYSSGKADTQYF | TGTGCCAGCAGTTACTCGAGCGGGAAAGCAGATACGCAGTATTTT
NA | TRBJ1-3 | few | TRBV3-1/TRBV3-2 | CASSPSSGNTIYF | TGTGCCAGCAGCCCCAGCTCTGGAAACACCATATATTTT
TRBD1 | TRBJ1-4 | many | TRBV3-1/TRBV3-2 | CASSDGTGEEKLFF | TGTGCCAGCAGCGACGGGACAGGGGAAGAAAAACTGTTTTTT
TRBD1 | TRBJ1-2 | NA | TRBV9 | CASSLQGAGYGYTF | TGTGCCAGCAGCCTTCAGGGGGCTGGCTATGGCTACACCTTC
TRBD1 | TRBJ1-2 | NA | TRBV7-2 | CASNYRGMDGYTF | TGTGCCAGCAATTACAGGGGTATGGATGGCTACACCTTC
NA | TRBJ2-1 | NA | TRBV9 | CASSVVSSYNEQFF | TGTGCCAGCAGCGTAGTGAGCTCCTACAATGAGCAGTTCTTC
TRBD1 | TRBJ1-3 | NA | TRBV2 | CASRAGTVSGNTIYF | TGTGCCAGCAGGGCCGGGACAGTCTCTGGAAACACCATATATTTT
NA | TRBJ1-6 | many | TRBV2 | CASSESGPLTGNSPLHF | TGTGCCAGCAGTGAATCAGGACCCCTGACGGGAAATTCACCCCTCCACTTT
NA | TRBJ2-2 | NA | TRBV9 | CASSVLETGELFF | TGTGCCAGCAGCGTATTAGAAACCGGGGAGCTGTTTTTT
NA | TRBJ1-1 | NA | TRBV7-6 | CASSPNAPPGTEAFF | TGTGCCAGCAGCCCAAACGCCCCGCCGGGCACTGAAGCTTTCTTT